Listed here are 30 T cell receptor beta chains from one sample, sequenced in a study of vaccination and CD4 T cells after COVID-19. Treatment described: approximately nine-day PBMC culture with coronavirus spike peptide pools or control peptides (ViraFEST assay). These TCRs' antigens remain unknown. CD4+ T cells that had been cultured provided DNA sequenced with the Oncomine TCR Beta short-read assay. TCRdb used MiXCR to reprocess the PCR reads, holding one entry per CDR3 protein. The sample lists some 10,000 distinct CDR3 sequences; roughly a fifth were seen once. Sequenced material: CD4+ T cells from blood, cultured in vitro, taken after SARS-CoV-2 vaccination. These receptors came from a human donor who had recovered from COVID-19.

In this sample, this clonotype turned up a few times. The rearrangement uses TRBV7-3 and TRBJ2-1, with 9 positions matching TRBD1. J gave up 6 bases and V 8 bases, and 11 bases lay outside the gene matches. Germline CDR1 reads SGHTA; CDR2 reads FQGTGA. The CDR3 has 15 residues. CDR3 nucleotide sequence: TGTGCCAGCGCCCCAGGACAGGGGAAACCCAATGAGCAGTTCTTC. Amino acid sequence: CASAPGQGKPNEQFF. Drawing the rest from reference TRBV7-3 and TRBJ2-1, the complete variable domain is GAGVSQTPSNKVTEKGKYVELRCDPISGHTALYWYRQSLGQGPEFLIYFQGTGAADDSGLPNDRFFAVRPEGSVSTLKIQRTERGDSAVYLCASAPGQGKPNEQFFGPGTRLTVL.

This chain uses TRBV28 with TRBJ2-4; 7 bases are a match to TRBD1. The germline CDR1 and CDR2 sequences are MDHEN and SYDVKM. V was pared by 9 bases and J by 0 bases, with 2 bases of the junction left unmatched. The CDR3 runs 13 residues. The DNA for the CDR3 is TGTGCCAGTAGGACAGGAGCCAAAAACATTCAGTACTTC. Residues: CASRTGAKNIQYF.

This clonotype has only a few counts. This sequence joins TRBV6-2 or TRBV6-3 and TRBJ2-3; 8 bases agree with TRBD2. Trimming took 5 bases from V and 4 from J; bases not matched to a gene: 8. CDR1 and CDR2 from the germline V gene are MNHEY and SVGEGT. There are 15 residues in the CDR3. DNA of the CDR3: TGTGCCAGCAGTATCCAAGCGGGAGCAGCAGATACGCAGTATTTT. As protein: CASSIQAGAADTQYF.

In its sample, this clonotype was seen a few times. V gene TRBV6-1 combines with J gene TRBJ2-3; possible D gene TRBD2, 5 bases. V was clipped by 6 bases and J by 2 bases, with 18 bases between them. Germline-derived CDR1 and CDR2 are MNHNS and SASEGT. The CDR3 spans 16 residues. The CDR3 DNA reads TGTGCCAGCAGGTCAGCCGGGAACCCTACCACAGATACGCAGTATTTT. Amino acid sequence: CASRSAGNPTTDTQYF.

This clonotype was found a few times. The CDR3 DNA reads as TGCGCCAGCAGCCGAAAGTATTCCGGTTTAAATGAGCAGTTCTTC. Its protein is CASSRKYSGLNEQFF. The J gene is TRBJ2-1, the V gene TRBV4-3; no reliable D call. The CDR3 runs 15 residues. From germline, CDR1 is LGHNA and CDR2 YSLEER. V shed 4 bases and J shed 7 bases, with 17 bases lying between them.

This clonotype came up a few times. The chain employs TRBV19 and TRBJ1-2; D is undetermined. Trimming pared 1 base from V and 3 bases from J, leaving 12 bases between. The CDR3 runs to 15 residues. CDR1 and CDR2 (germline): LNHDA, SQIVND (reference sequence). The CDR3 DNA follows: TGTGCCAGTAGTATAGCCGGGGAGGGCGACTATGGCTACACCTTC. Translating gives CASSIAGEGDYGYTF. The variable domain in full, completed from reference TRBV19 and TRBJ1-2, reads DGGITQSPKYLFRKEGQNVTLSCEQNLNHDAMYWYRQDPGQGLRLIYYSQIVNDFQKGDIAEGYSVSREKKESFPLTVTSAQKNPTAFYLCASSIAGEGDYGYTFGSGTRLTVV.

CDR3 in amino acids: CASSQDPASGDEQFF. CDR3 DNA: TGCGCCAGCAGCCAAGATCCGGCTAGCGGGGACGAGCAGTTCTTC. The rearrangement uses TRBV4-3 and TRBJ2-1, with 9 bases aligning to TRBD2. The CDR3 sequence is 15 residues long. Germline values: CDR1 LGHNA, CDR2 YSLEER. V was clipped by 0 bases and J by 10 bases; unmatched bases: 7.

This clonotype turned up a few times. The chain's CDR3 is CASSAAGPPGTQYF. CDR3 DNA sequence: TGTGCCAGCAGTGCAGCGGGTCCCCCGGGGACCCAGTACTTC. The chain combines TRBV6-1 with TRBJ2-5; D perhaps matches TRBD2 (6 bases). This CDR3 has 14 amino acids. The V and J ends lost 4 bases and 7 bases respectively, with 16 bases between them. Germline assignment: CDR1 MNHNS and CDR2 SASEGT.

The CDR3 bases are TGTGCCAGCAGTGGGGGCAACACCATAAATGAAAAACTGTTTTTT. Translating gives CASSGGNTINEKLFF. The V gene is TRBV28, the J gene TRBJ1-4; D is possibly TRBD1 (6 bases). V lost 5 bases to trimming and J lost 5 bases, with 15 bases between them. CDR3 length: 15 residues. Germline V gene sequence: CDR1 MDHEN, CDR2 SYDVKM.

This clonotype was seen more than once but under ten times. V usage is TRBV19 and J usage is TRBJ2-1; the match to TRBD2 covers 9 bases. This CDR3 is built from 14 residues. Trimming at V came to 10 bases and at J to 6 bases, leaving 10 bases not matched to a gene. Germline values: CDR1 LNHDA, CDR2 SQIVND (reference sequence). CDR3 in amino acids: CATCPGLARNEQFF. The CDR3, as DNA: TGTGCCACATGTCCGGGACTAGCTCGCAATGAGCAGTTCTTC. Using reference TRBV19 and TRBJ2-1 for the parts outside the CDR3, the full variable domain is DGGITQSPKYLFRKEGQNVTLSCEQNLNHDAMYWYRQDPGQGLRLIYYSQIVNDFQKGDIAEGYSVSREKKESFPLTVTSAQKNPTAFYLCATCPGLARNEQFFGPGTRLTVL.

This clonotype has only a few counts. The gene calls are TRBV27 and TRBJ2-1; D is possibly TRBD2 (6 bases). The germline V gene encodes CDR1 MNHEY and CDR2 SMNVEV (reference sequence). The CDR3 runs to 16 residues. Trimming took 4 bases from V and 3 from J, leaving 16 bases between them. CDR3 protein: CASSSPGAGSYNEQFF. The CDR3 bases are TGTGCCAGCAGTTCCCCAGGAGCGGGCAGCTACAATGAGCAGTTCTTC.

A note on this clonotype: At one boundary the junction diverges from the germline segment, which might be a read error. V and J are TRBV2 and TRBJ2-1, with TRBD1 matching 12 bases. Germline CDR1 and CDR2: SNHLY and FYNNEI. There are 17 residues in the CDR3. CDR3 DNA: TGTGCCAGCAGTTCGTTGCCGTCGGGACAGGGGGCGAATGGGCAGTTCTTC. This sequence encodes CASSSLPSGQGANGQFF. The whole variable domain, filled in from reference TRBV2 and TRBJ2-1, reads EPEVTQTPSHQVTQMGQEVILRCVPISNHLYFYWYRQILGQKVEFLVSFYNNEISEKSEIFDDQFSVERPDGSNFTLKIRSTKLEDSAMYFCASSSLPSGQGANGQFFGPGTRLTVL.

This clonotype was observed a few times. This chain connects TRBV7-2 to TRBJ2-5, with TRBD2 matching over 8 bases. After removal of 7 bases from V and 4 bases from J, the junction contained 11 bases not matched to a gene. There are 15 residues in the CDR3. CDR1 and CDR2 from the germline V gene are SGHTA and FQGNSA. The CDR3 here is CASTPFVREGETQYF. As DNA, the CDR3 is TGTGCCAGCACCCCCTTTGTACGGGAGGGAGAGACCCAGTACTTC.

This clonotype is a singleton in its sample. As DNA, the CDR3 is TGTGCCTGGAGCGACCTCCGCAGCTACGAGCAGTACTTC. It codes for CAWSDLRSYEQYF. The chain joins TRBV30 to TRBJ2-7; no firm D call. V was cut by 3 bases and J by 3 bases, with 12 bases left in between. The CDR3 has 13 amino acids. Germline values: CDR1 GTSNPN, CDR2 SVGIG (reference sequence).

In this sample, this clonotype turned up a few times. The chain employs TRBV20-1 and TRBJ2-2; D unclear. The V gene lost 0 bases and the J gene lost 3 bases, with 11 bases spanning the gap. CDR3 length: 15 residues. Germline loops: CDR1 DFQATT, CDR2 SNEGSKA (reference sequence). The CDR3 spells CSARDAEGHTGELFF. For the CDR3, the DNA is TGCAGTGCTAGAGACGCGGAAGGTCACACCGGGGAGCTGTTTTTT.

In this sample, this clonotype turned up a few times. One junction end disagrees with the germline gene, perhaps due to a read error. V is TRBV7-9 and J is TRBJ2-2, with 12 bases aligning to TRBD2. CDR1 is SEHNR and CDR2 is FQNEAQ in the germline V gene (reference sequence). This CDR3 is built from 17 residues. The CDR3 nucleotides read TGTGCTCCGGGACTAGCGGGTTCGGGTTGGAACCCCGGGGAGCTGTTTTTT. Protein sequence: CAPGLAGSGWNPGELFF.

The chain employs TRBV28 and TRBJ1-5, with D uncertain. The CDR3 totals 13 residues. V shed 6 bases and J shed 6 bases, with 12 bases lying between them. Germline CDR1 reads MDHEN; CDR2 reads SYDVKM. The chain's CDR3 is CASSADAVQPQHF. The CDR3 DNA is TGTGCCAGCAGCGCGGACGCCGTTCAGCCCCAGCATTTT.

The chain couples TRBV29-1 to TRBJ2-7; D call uncertain. The ends were cut back, 8 bases at V and 4 bases at J, with 15 bases in the middle. The CDR3 has 12 amino acids. Germline V gene sequence: CDR1 SQVTM, CDR2 ANQGSEA. The DNA for the CDR3 is TGCAGCTCCATGACGGGCAGATACGAGCAGTACTTC. Residues: CSSMTGRYEQYF.

This sequence joins TRBV28 and TRBJ2-1; D gene ambiguous. V was shortened by 3 bases and J by 7 bases, with 4 bases between the two germline ends. The CDR3 runs 11 residues. The V gene's germline CDR1 is MDHEN and CDR2 SYDVKM. The CDR3 region is CASSFRNEQFF. CDR3 nucleotide sequence: TGTGCCAGCAGTTTCCGAAATGAGCAGTTCTTC.

In this sample, this clonotype is medium-sized. The V and J genes are TRBV7-2 and TRBJ1-5; D ambiguous. With 2 bases removed from V and 0 bases from J, the gap between germline ends came to 2 bases. The CDR3 loop spans 13 amino acids. Germline V lookup: CDR1 SGHTA, CDR2 FQGNSA. CDR3 sequence: CASSLLSNQPQHF. CDR3 nucleotides: TGTGCCAGCAGCTTACTTAGCAATCAGCCCCAGCATTTT.

This clonotype has just a few counts. The chain carries TRBV19 and TRBJ2-2; D ambiguous. With 5 bases removed from V and 1 base from J, the gap between germline ends came to 2 bases. Germline CDR1 and CDR2: LNHDA and SQIVND (reference sequence). CDR3 size: 12 residues. The CDR3 is CASSENTGELFF. As DNA, the CDR3 is TGTGCCAGTAGTGAGAACACCGGGGAGCTGTTTTTT. Filled out from reference TRBV19 and TRBJ2-2, the complete variable domain reads DGGITQSPKYLFRKEGQNVTLSCEQNLNHDAMYWYRQDPGQGLRLIYYSQIVNDFQKGDIAEGYSVSREKKESFPLTVTSAQKNPTAFYLCASSENTGELFFGEGSRLTVL.

The chain recombines TRBV6-5 with TRBJ1-2; no clear D gene. Trimming shortened V by 4 bases and J by 2 bases, and 2 bases separated the two germline ends. Germline values: CDR1 MNHEY, CDR2 SVGAGI. This CDR3 comprises 11 residues. The CDR3 region is CASSSNYGYTF. The CDR3 nucleotides are TGTGCCAGCAGTTCGAACTATGGCTACACCTTC.

This clonotype turned up a few times. The chain carries TRBV27 and TRBJ1-6; tentatively, D is TRBD1 (6 bases). The V and J ends lost 1 base and 9 bases respectively, with 22 bases between them. CDR3 length: 18 amino acids. The germline V gene encodes CDR1 MNHEY and CDR2 SMNVEV (reference sequence). The CDR3 DNA is TGTGCCAGCAGTTTATACTCCAGGGGCACAGTAAGCGGTTCACCCCTCCACTTT. As protein: CASSLYSRGTVSGSPLHF.

The rearrangement links TRBV2 to TRBJ1-5; 7 bases match TRBD1. The germline CDR1 and CDR2 sequences are SNHLY and FYNNEI. The CDR3 length is 14 residues. V trimming: 6 bases; J trimming: 4 bases; junction bases outside the gene matches: 6. CDR3 bases: TGTGCCAGCAGCGAACAGGGGTCAAATCAGCCCCAGCATTTT. Amino acid sequence: CASSEQGSNQPQHF.

This clonotype was picked up a small number of times. The chain recombines TRBV7-9 with TRBJ2-4, with D hard to call. CDR1 SEHNR and CDR2 FQNEAQ come from the germline V gene (reference sequence). The V end was cut by 0 bases, the J end by 0 bases, with 9 bases between. This CDR3 has 16 residues. This chain's CDR3 is CASSLATGVAKNIQYF. The CDR3 DNA sequence: TGTGCCAGCAGCTTAGCGACGGGTGTAGCCAAAAACATTCAGTACTTC.

The chain joins TRBV24-1 to TRBJ2-1, with D tentatively TRBD2 (6 bases). Germline V gene sequence: CDR1 KGHDR, CDR2 SFDVKD. Trimming shortened V by 6 bases and J by 0 bases, and 14 bases separated the two germline ends. The CDR3 is 16 residues long. The CDR3: CATSQPGRGSYNEQFF. The CDR3, as DNA: TGTGCCACCAGTCAGCCAGGGCGGGGCTCCTACAATGAGCAGTTCTTC.

This clonotype was counted a few times. The CDR3 bases are TGTGCCAGCAGTACTAACCAGGGGGCGCACGGCTATGGCTACACCTTC. Protein product: CASSTNQGAHGYGYTF. The V and J genes are TRBV14 and TRBJ1-2, with 8 bases fitting TRBD1. The CDR3 runs to 16 residues. Germline CDR1 and CDR2: SGHDN and FVKESK. The trim removed 6 bases at V and 4 bases at J, leaving 13 bases unmatched.

This clonotype has just a few counts. The chain combines TRBV7-3 with TRBJ2-2; 8 positions match TRBD2. Germline V lookup: CDR1 SGHTA, CDR2 FQGTGA. Unmatched junction bases numbered 12, after V lost 5 bases and J lost 13 bases. The CDR3 has 14 residues. CDR3 sequence reads: CASSLGSGAGGLFF. CDR3 nucleotides: TGTGCCAGCAGCCTAGGATCCGGGGCGGGAGGGCTGTTTTTT.

The J gene is TRBJ1-1, the V gene TRBV19; no definite D call. Trimming pared 3 bases from V and 4 bases from J, leaving 9 bases between. The CDR3 consists of 13 residues. Per the germline V gene, CDR1 is LNHDA and CDR2 is SQIVND (reference sequence). The CDR3: CASSIRGGTEAFF. The CDR3 region has the DNA TGTGCCAGTAGTATTCGGGGAGGCACTGAAGCTTTCTTT.

CDR3 DNA sequence: TGTGCCAGCAGCTTGGGTAGGCCCAGCACAGATACGCAGTATTTT. This translates into CASSLGRPSTDTQYF. The chain has TRBV5-5 and TRBJ2-3; D remains unclear. The length of the CDR3 is 15 residues. Germline lookup yields CDR1 SGHKS and CDR2 YYEKEE (reference sequence). Trimming pared 0 bases from V and 0 bases from J, leaving 8 bases between.